In this sample, the clone carrying this T cell receptor (beta chain) turned up a few times. The sample comes from a study of blood T cell repertoires in COVID-19. Study-level background: Whether acute or convalescent, the COVID-19 samples came from the United States, Italy and Spain. PBMCs, B-cell-depleted T cells, or T cells provided the cDNA or gDNA that made up the material.

Libraries were prepared by immunoSEQ multiplex PCR; TCRdb keeps only in-frame clonotypes and omits some of them. This table holds 150,000 to 200,000 clones, over 65% found once. Germline V CDR1 and CDR2: MNHEY, SMNVEV (reference sequence). The CDR3 is 17 amino acids. V lost 5 bases and J lost 0, with 14 bases in between. This chain uses TRBV27 with TRBJ2-6; D is ambiguous. The TCR was taken from a woman of 80 years or more with acute or convalescent COVID-19. The sample taken for sequencing was peripheral blood. The CDR3, as DNA: TGTGCCAGCAGTCAGAAGTTCGTCCCCTCTGGGGCCAACGTCCTGACTTTC. It specifies CASSQKFVPSGANVLTF.